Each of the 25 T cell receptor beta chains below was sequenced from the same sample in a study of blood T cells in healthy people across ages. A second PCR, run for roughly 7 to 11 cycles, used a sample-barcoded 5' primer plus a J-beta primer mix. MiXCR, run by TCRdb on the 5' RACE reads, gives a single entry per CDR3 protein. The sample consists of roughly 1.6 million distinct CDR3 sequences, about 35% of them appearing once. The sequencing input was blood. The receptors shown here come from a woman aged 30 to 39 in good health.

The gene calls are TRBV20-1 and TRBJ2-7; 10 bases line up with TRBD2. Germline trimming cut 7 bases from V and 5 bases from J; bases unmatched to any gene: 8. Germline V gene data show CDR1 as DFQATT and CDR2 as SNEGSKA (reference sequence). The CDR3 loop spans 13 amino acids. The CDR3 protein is CSVQRGGGHEQYF. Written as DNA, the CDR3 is TGCAGTGTTCAGCGGGGGGGCGGCCACGAGCAGTACTTC.

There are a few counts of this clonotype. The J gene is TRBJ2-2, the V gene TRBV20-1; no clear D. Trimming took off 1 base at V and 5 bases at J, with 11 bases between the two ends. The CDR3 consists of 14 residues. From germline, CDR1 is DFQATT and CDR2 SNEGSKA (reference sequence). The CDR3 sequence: CSARADPETGELFF. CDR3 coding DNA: TGCAGTGCTAGAGCCGACCCTGAGACCGGGGAGCTGTTTTTT.

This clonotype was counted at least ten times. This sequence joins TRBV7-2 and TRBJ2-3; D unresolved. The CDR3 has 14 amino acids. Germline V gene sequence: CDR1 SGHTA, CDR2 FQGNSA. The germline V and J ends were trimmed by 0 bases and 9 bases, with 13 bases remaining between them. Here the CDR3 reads CASSLAWQTYTQYF. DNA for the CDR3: TGTGCCAGCAGCTTAGCGTGGCAGACCTACACGCAGTATTTT.

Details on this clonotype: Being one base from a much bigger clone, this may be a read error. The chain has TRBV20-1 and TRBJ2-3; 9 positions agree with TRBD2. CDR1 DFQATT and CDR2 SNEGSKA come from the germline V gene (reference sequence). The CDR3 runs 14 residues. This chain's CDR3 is CGARLAGSTDTQYF. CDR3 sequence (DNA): TGCGGTGCTAGGCTAGCGGGGAGCACAGATACGCAGTATTTT.

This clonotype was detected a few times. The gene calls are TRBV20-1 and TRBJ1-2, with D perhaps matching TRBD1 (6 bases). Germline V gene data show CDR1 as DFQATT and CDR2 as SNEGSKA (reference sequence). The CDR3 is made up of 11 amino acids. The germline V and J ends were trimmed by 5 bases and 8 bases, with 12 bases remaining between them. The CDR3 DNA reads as TGCAGTGCTCCAACAGGGTACGGCTACACCTTC. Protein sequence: CSAPTGYGYTF.

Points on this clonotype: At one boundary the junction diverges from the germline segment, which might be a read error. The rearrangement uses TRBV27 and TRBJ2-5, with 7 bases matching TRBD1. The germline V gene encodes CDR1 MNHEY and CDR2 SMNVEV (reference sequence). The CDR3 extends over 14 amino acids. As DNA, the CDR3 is TGTGCCAGCAGTTTAGGCAGGGGGAGAGAGGCCCAGTACTTC. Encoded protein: CASSLGRGREAQYF.

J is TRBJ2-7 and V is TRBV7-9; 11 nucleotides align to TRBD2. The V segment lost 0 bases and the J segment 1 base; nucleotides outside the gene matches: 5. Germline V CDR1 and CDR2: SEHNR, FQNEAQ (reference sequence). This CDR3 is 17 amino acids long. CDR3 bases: TGTGCCAGCAGCTTAGCCGCGCTAGCGGGGGGATCCTACGAGCAGTACTTC. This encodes CASSLAALAGGSYEQYF.

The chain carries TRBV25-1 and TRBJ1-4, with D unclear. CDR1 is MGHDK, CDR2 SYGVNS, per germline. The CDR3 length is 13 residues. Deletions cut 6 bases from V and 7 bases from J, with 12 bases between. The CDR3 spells CASSNSLGEKLFF. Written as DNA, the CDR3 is TGTGCCAGCAGCAATTCGTTAGGTGAAAAACTGTTTTTT.

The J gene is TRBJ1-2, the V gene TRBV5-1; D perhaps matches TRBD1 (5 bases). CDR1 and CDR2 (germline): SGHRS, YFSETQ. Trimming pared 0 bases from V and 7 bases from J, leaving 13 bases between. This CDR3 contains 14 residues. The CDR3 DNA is TGCGCCAGCAGCTTGGCCGGGGACTTCTTTGGCTACACCTTC. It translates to CASSLAGDFFGYTF.

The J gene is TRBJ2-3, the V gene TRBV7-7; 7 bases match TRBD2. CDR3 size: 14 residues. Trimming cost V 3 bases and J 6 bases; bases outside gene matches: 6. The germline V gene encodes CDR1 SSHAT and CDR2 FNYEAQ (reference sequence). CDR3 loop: CASSLGAGMDTQYF. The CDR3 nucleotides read TGTGCCAGCAGCTTGGGAGCGGGGATGGATACGCAGTATTTT. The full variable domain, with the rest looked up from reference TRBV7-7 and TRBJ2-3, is GAGVSQSPRYKVTKRGQDVTLRCDPISSHATLYWYQQALGQGPEFLTYFNYEAQPDKSGLPSDRFSAERPEGSISTLTIQRTEQRDSAMYRCASSLGAGMDTQYFGPGTRLTVL.

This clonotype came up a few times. CDR3 sequence: CASSLSSPTSGVYNEQFF. CDR3 nucleotide sequence: TGTGCCAGCAGCTTATCCAGCCCGACTAGCGGGGTATACAATGAGCAGTTCTTC. The chain is built from TRBV7-8 and TRBJ2-1; TRBD2 matches 11 bases. The CDR3 runs to 18 residues. In germline, CDR1 is SGHVS, CDR2 FQNEAQ. The trim removed 2 bases at V and 4 bases at J, leaving 10 bases unmatched.

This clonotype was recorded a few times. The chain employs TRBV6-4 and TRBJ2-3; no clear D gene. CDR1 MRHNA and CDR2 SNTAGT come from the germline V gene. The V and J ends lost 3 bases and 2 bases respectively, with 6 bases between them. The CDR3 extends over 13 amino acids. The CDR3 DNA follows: TGTGCCAGCAGTGAATCCTTCACAGATACGCAGTATTTT. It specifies CASSESFTDTQYF.

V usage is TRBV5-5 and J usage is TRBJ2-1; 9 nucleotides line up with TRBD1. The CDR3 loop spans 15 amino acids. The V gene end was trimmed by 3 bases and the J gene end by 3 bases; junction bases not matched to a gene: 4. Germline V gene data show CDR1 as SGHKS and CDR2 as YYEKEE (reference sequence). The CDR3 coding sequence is TGTGCCAGCAGCTACGGGACAGGGTTCTACAATGAGCAGTTCTTC. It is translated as CASSYGTGFYNEQFF.

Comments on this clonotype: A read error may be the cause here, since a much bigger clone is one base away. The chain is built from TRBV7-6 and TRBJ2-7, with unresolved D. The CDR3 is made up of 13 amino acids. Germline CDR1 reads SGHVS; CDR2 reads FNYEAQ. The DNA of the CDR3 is TGTTCCAGCAGCCCACAGCCCGACTCCGAGCAGTACTTC. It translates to CSSSPQPDSEQYF.

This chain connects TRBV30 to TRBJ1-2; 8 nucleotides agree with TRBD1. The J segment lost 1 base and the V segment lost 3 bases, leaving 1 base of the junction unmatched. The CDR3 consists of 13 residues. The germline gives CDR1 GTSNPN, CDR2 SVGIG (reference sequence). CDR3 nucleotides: TGTGCCTGGAGCGACAGGGGTAACTATGGCTACACCTTC. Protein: CAWSDRGNYGYTF.

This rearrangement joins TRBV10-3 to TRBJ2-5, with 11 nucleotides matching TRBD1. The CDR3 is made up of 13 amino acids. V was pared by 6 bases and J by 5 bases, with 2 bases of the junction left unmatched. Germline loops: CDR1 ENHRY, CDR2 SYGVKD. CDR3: CAISRDRGETQYF. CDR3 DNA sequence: TGTGCCATCAGCCGGGACAGGGGGGAGACCCAGTACTTC.

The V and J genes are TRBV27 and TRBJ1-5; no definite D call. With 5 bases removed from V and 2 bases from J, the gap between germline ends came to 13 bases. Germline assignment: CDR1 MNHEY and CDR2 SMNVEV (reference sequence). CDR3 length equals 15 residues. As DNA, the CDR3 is TGTGCCAGCAGTCAGACGGGTTTGGGCAATCAGCCCCAGCATTTT. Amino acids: CASSQTGLGNQPQHF.

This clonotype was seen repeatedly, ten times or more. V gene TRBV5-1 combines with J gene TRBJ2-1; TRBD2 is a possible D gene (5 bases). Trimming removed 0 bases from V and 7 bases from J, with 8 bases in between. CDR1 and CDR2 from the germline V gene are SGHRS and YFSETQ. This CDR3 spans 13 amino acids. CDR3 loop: CASSLAPGNEQFF. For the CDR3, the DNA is TGCGCCAGCAGCTTGGCCCCGGGGAATGAGCAGTTCTTC. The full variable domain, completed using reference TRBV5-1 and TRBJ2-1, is KAGVTQTPRYLIKTRGQQVTLSCSPISGHRSVSWYQQTPGQGLQFLFEYFSETQRNKGNFPGRFSGRQFSNSRSEMNVSTLELGDSALYLCASSLAPGNEQFFGPGTRLTVL.

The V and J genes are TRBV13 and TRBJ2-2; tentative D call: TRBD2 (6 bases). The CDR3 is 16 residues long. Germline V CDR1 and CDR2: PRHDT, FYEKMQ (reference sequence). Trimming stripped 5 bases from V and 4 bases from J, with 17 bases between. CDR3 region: CASSPEEGPGTGELFF. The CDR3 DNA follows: TGTGCCAGCAGCCCAGAGGAGGGGCCGGGCACCGGGGAGCTGTTTTTT. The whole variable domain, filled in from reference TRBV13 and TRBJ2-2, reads AAGVIQSPRHLIKEKRETATLKCYPIPRHDTVYWYQQGPGQDPQFLISFYEKMQSDKGSIPDRFSAQQFSDYHSELNMSSLELGDSALYFCASSPEEGPGTGELFFGEGSRLTVL.

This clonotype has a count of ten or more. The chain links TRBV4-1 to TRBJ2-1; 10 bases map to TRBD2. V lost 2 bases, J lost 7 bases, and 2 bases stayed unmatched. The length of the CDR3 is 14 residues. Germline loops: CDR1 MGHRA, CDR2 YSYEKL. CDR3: CASSQLAGANEQFF. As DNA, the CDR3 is TGCGCCAGCAGCCAACTAGCGGGGGCTAATGAGCAGTTCTTC.

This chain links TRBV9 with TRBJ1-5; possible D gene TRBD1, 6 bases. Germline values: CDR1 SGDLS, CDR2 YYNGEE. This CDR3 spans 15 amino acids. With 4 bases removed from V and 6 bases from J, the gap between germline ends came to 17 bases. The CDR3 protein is CASSPPGADGQPQHF. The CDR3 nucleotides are TGTGCCAGCAGCCCGCCAGGGGCGGATGGTCAGCCCCAGCATTTT.

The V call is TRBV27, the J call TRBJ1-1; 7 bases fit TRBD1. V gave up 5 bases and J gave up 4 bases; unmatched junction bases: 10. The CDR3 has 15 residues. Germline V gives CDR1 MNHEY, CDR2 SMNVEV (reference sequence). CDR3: CASSPLPTGFTEAFF. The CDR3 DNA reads TGTGCCAGCAGTCCACTTCCGACAGGGTTCACTGAAGCTTTCTTT.

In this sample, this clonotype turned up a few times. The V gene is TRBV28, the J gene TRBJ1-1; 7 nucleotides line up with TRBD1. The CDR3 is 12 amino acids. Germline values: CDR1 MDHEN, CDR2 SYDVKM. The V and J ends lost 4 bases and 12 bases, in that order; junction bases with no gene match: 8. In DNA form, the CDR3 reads TGTGCCAGCAGTTATACTGGGACAGAGCCTTTCTTT. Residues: CASSYTGTEPFF.

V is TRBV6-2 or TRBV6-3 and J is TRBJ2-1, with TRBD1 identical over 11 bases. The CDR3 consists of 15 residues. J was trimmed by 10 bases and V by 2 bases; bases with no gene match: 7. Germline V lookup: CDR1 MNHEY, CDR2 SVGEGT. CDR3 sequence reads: CASSYEDRGRKEQFF. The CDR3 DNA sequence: TGTGCCAGCAGTTACGAGGACAGGGGGCGGAAGGAGCAGTTCTTC.

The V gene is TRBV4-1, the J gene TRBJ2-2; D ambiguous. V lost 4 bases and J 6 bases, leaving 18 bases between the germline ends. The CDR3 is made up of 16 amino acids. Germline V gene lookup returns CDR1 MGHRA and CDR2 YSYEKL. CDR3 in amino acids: CASSLLAGNIAGELFF. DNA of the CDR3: TGCGCCAGCAGCCTCCTCGCTGGGAATATCGCCGGGGAGCTGTTTTTT.